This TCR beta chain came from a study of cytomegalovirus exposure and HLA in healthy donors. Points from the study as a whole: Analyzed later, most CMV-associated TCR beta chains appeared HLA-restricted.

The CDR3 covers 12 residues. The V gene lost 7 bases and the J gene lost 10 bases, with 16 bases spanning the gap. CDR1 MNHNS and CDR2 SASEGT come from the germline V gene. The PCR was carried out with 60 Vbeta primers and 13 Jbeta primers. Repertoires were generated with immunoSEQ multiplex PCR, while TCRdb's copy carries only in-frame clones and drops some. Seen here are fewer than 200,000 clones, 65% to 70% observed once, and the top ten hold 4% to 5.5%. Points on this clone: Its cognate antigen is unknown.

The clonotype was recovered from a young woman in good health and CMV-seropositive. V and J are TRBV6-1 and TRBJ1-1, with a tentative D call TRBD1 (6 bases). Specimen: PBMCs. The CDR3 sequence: CASTEARGGAFF. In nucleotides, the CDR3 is TGTGCCAGCACCGAAGCTAGGGGGGGAGCTTTCTTT.